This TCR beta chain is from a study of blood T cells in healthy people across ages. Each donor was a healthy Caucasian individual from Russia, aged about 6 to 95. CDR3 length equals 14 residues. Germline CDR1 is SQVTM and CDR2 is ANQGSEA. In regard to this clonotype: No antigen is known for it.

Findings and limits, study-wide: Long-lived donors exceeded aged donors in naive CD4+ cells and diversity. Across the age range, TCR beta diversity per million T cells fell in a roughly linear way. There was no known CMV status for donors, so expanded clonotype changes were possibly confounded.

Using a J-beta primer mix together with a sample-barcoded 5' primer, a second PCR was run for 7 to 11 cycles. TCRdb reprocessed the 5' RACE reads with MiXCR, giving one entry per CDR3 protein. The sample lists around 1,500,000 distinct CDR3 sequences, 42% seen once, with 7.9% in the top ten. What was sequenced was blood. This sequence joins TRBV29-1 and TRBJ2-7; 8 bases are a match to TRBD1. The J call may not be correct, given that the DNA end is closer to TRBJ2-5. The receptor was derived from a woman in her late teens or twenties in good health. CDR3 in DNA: TGCAGCGTTGAAGAGTGGACAGGGTTAGAGACCCAGTACTTC. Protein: CSVEEWTGLETQYF.